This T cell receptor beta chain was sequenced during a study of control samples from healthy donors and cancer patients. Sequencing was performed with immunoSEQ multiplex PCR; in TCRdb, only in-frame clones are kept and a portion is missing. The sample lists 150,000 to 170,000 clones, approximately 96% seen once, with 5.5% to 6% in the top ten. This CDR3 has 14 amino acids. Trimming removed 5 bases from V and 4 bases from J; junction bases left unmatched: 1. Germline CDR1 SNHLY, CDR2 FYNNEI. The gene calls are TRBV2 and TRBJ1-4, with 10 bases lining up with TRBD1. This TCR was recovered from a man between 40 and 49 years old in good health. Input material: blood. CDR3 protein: CASSWDRGNEKLFF. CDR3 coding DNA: TGTGCCAGCAGTTGGGACAGGGGTAATGAAAAACTGTTTTTT.